A selection of T cell receptor beta chains follows, all from one sample in a study of neoadjuvant anti-PD-1 for oral cavity cancer. The method was immunoSEQ multiplex PCR; TCRdb's version includes in-frame clones alone and lacks a portion of them. The sample has about 12,000 clones; about 60% are singletons. Sequences were derived from tumor tissue, sampled before nivolumab (anti-PD-1) treatment. These receptor sequences come from a person between 40 and 80 years old with oral cavity squamous cell carcinoma. Each CDR3 is given without its conserved first and last residue.

v_call: TRBV4-1; cdr3_aa: ASSQDRGMSEQY
v_call: TRBV4-1; cdr3_aa: ASSRRGGTSENTGELF
v_call: TRBV28; cdr3_aa: ASSFVRDPYTDTQY
v_call: TRBV29-1; cdr3_aa: SVDYRAEAF
v_call: TRBV5-6; cdr3_aa: ASSSAGGLAGSRAQY
v_call: TRBV5-1; cdr3_aa: ASSLGDRRLGYT
v_call: TRBV5-8; cdr3_aa: ASRPRSYNEQF
v_call: TRBV18; cdr3_aa: ASSPQTDTQY
v_call: TRBV5-1; cdr3_aa: ASSLVAGGAPSDGELF
v_call: TRBV29-1; cdr3_aa: SVEDLNYGYT
v_call: TRBV7-2; cdr3_aa: ASSLVPEPGGGYT
v_call: TRBV27; cdr3_aa: ASSFLGLATNEQF
v_call: TRBV5-1; cdr3_aa: ASRGGAWNTEAF
v_call: TRBV6-5; cdr3_aa: ASSYLPRETQY
v_call: TRBV6-5; cdr3_aa: ASIERQGAYEQY
v_call: TRBV11-3; cdr3_aa: ASSSRQKETQY
v_call: TRBV29-1; cdr3_aa: SVEDPRRETYNEQF
v_call: TRBV29-1; cdr3_aa: SVEGTRTDTQY
v_call: TRBV21-1; cdr3_aa: ASSIGGITDTQY
v_call: TRBV5-1; cdr3_aa: ASSPSGTGGYEQY
v_call: TRBV5-4; cdr3_aa: ASSLDPKGTDTQY
v_call: TRBV7-9; cdr3_aa: ASSPRGVGQAFTDTQY
v_call: TRBV30; cdr3_aa: AWSALQETQY